A single sample is the source of the 20 T cell receptor beta chains below, sequenced in a study of blood T cell repertoires in COVID-19. This table comes from immunoSEQ multiplex PCR, and its TCRdb copy is limited to in-frame clones, with some not included. This table holds around 230,000 clones, just over 85% found once. Sequenced input: peripheral blood. Source of these receptors: a man aged 25-40 years who had recovered from COVID-19.

The genes are TRBV19 and TRBJ1-1, with TRBD1 as a possible D gene (6 bases). The V end lost 3 bases, the J end lost 2 bases, and 10 bases lay between the germline ends. Germline V gene sequence: CDR1 LNHDA, CDR2 SQIVND (reference sequence). The CDR3 has 14 amino acids. The CDR3 nucleotides read TGTGCCAGTAGTATCCTGGACAGCAACACTGAAGCTTTCTTT. It specifies CASSILDSNTEAFF.

The chain combines TRBV24-1 with TRBJ1-6; 11 bases agree with TRBD1. CDR3 length: 15 amino acids. The V gene end was trimmed by 7 bases and the J gene end by 6 bases; junction bases not matched to a gene: 4. Per the germline V gene, CDR1 is KGHDR and CDR2 is SFDVKD. The CDR3 region is CATRSGTGGNSPLHF. The CDR3 DNA is TGTGCCACCAGATCAGGGACAGGGGGTAATTCACCCCTCCACTTT.

The chain carries TRBV11-2 and TRBJ2-7, with TRBD1 matching over 9 bases. Germline V gene sequence: CDR1 SGHAT, CDR2 FQNNGV. The CDR3 is made up of 14 amino acids. V dropped 5 bases and J dropped 4; count of bases not matched to a gene: 6. DNA for the CDR3: TGTGCCAGCAGCCGGACAGGGGCCGGGTACGAGCAGTACTTC. It yields the protein CASSRTGAGYEQYF.

V usage is TRBV5-1 and J usage is TRBJ1-1; a weak D match, TRBD1 (6 bases). Trimming took 6 bases from V and 3 from J, leaving 18 bases between them. CDR3 length: 15 amino acids. The V gene's germline CDR1 is SGHRS and CDR2 YFSETQ. The CDR3 DNA follows: TGCGCCAGCAACCCGGACAGTCCGGTACACACTGAAGCTTTCTTT. Translation gives CASNPDSPVHTEAFF.

The chain links TRBV6-6 to TRBJ2-7; TRBD1 might be the D (6 bases). The CDR3 runs 13 residues. Germline CDR1 and CDR2: MNHNY and SVGAGI (reference sequence). V dropped 6 bases and J dropped 2 bases, with 11 bases sitting between them. CDR3 loop: CASSRTETYEQYF. The CDR3, as DNA: TGTGCCAGCAGCCGGACAGAAACCTACGAGCAGTACTTC.

The V and J genes are TRBV11-2 and TRBJ1-6; 10 nucleotides agree with TRBD1. This CDR3 has 15 residues. The germline CDR1 and CDR2 sequences are SGHAT and FQNNGV. The V and J ends lost 5 bases and 8 bases, in that order; junction bases with no gene match: 6. The CDR3 loop is CASSPSGTGDSPLHF. The CDR3 bases are TGTGCCAGCAGCCCTAGTGGGACAGGGGATTCACCCCTCCACTTT.

This clone was detected a few times. The chain links TRBV28 to TRBJ2-7; D is ambiguous. Germline values: CDR1 MDHEN, CDR2 SYDVKM. Trimming removed 6 bases at V and 4 bases at J, with 7 bases between. The CDR3 sequence is 11 residues long. CDR3 DNA sequence: TGTGCCAGCAGACGCGCGTACGAGCAGTACTTC. The encoded protein is CASRRAYEQYF.

The chain uses TRBV24-1 and TRBJ1-1; weak D call: TRBD1 (6 bases). Germline values: CDR1 KGHDR, CDR2 SFDVKD. The CDR3 totals 11 residues. Deletions cut 7 bases from V and 4 bases from J, with 6 bases between. The CDR3 here is CATRQGTEAFF. In DNA form, the CDR3 reads TGTGCCACCAGACAGGGCACTGAAGCTTTCTTT.

The CDR3 DNA is TGTGCCAGCAGCTTAGAGGGGACAGAATACGAGCAGTACTTC. It specifies CASSLEGTEYEQYF. This chain connects TRBV11-3 to TRBJ2-7, with 7 nucleotides matching TRBD1. This CDR3 is built from 14 residues. Germline V gene data show CDR1 as SGHNT and CDR2 as YENEEA. V shed 0 bases and J 4 bases; nucleotides not matched to a gene: 3.

The rearrangement links TRBV20-1 to TRBJ2-5; D not certain. The V gene lost 3 bases and the J gene lost 5 bases, with 13 bases spanning the gap. CDR1 is DFQATT, CDR2 SNEGSKA, per germline (reference sequence). There are 13 residues in the CDR3. CDR3 DNA sequence: TGCAGTGCTAGTAGTCAGTCCGGGGAGACCCAGTACTTC. Translation: CSASSQSGETQYF.

This clone turned up a few times. J is TRBJ1-1 and V is TRBV3-1 (or the pseudogene TRBV3-2); weak D call: TRBD1 (5 bases). Germline V gives CDR1 LGHDT, CDR2 YNNKEL (reference sequence). This CDR3 has 16 amino acids. V lost 5 bases to trimming and J lost 3 bases, with 19 bases between them. Written as DNA, the CDR3 is TGTGCCAGCAGCGACGTTGTGGAATCGGGGGACACTGAAGCTTTCTTT. Protein product: CASSDVVESGDTEAFF.

This chain uses TRBV5-1 with TRBJ2-3; weak D call: TRBD2 (7 bases). CDR1 and CDR2 (germline): SGHRS, YFSETQ. This CDR3 is built from 17 residues. V lost 4 bases and J 2 bases, leaving 20 bases between the germline ends. This CDR3 is CASSAGGGSSFTDTQYF. The CDR3 DNA reads TGCGCCAGCAGCGCTGGCGGGGGCAGCTCTTTCACAGATACGCAGTATTTT.

The CDR3 nucleotides read TGTGCCAGCAGTATAGACAGGACAACTGGAAACACCATATATTTT. Translation: CASSIDRTTGNTIYF. This chain connects TRBV6-5 to TRBJ1-3, with a tentative D call TRBD1 (6 bases). Trimming removed 5 bases from V and 2 bases from J, with 13 bases in between. The germline V gene has CDR1 MNHEY and CDR2 SVGAGI. The CDR3 has 15 amino acids.

Notes on this clone: The junction shows a germline mismatch at one end, possibly a read error. This chain links TRBV19 with TRBJ2-7, with TRBD1 identical over 10 bases. This CDR3 is 13 amino acids long. The germline V gene encodes CDR1 LNHDA and CDR2 SQIVND (reference sequence). The chain's CDR3 is CASKGRGQGPLCF. CDR3 bases: TGTGCCAGTAAGGGTAGGGGACAGGGGCCCCTCTGCTTC.

The chain recombines TRBV5-1 with TRBJ2-3, with 7 bases lining up with TRBD1. Trimming at V came to 2 bases and at J to 6 bases, leaving 9 bases not matched to a gene. The CDR3 covers 15 residues. Germline CDR1 is SGHRS and CDR2 is YFSETQ. CDR3 nucleotides: TGCGCCAGCAGCTTAACAGGGGAAGGATTGGATACGCAGTATTTT. This sequence encodes CASSLTGEGLDTQYF.

V usage is TRBV7-6 and J usage is TRBJ1-2; D is unresolved. Trimming removed 0 bases from V and 5 bases from J, with 10 bases in between. CDR3 length: 14 amino acids. CDR1 is SGHVS and CDR2 is FNYEAQ in the germline V gene. CDR3 amino acids: CASSLAPGEYGYTF. CDR3 bases: TGTGCCAGCAGCTTAGCGCCGGGAGAATATGGCTACACCTTC.

V is TRBV7-9 and J is TRBJ2-7, with D possibly being TRBD2 (6 bases). The CDR3 loop spans 15 amino acids. Trimming shortened V by 5 bases and J by 2 bases, and 16 bases separated the two germline ends. Germline CDR1 is SEHNR and CDR2 is FQNEAQ (reference sequence). CDR3 region: CASSRWGLDPYEQYF. For the CDR3, the DNA is TGTGCCAGCAGCCGTTGGGGACTCGACCCCTACGAGCAGTACTTC.

This chain connects TRBV11-2 to TRBJ2-1; D may be TRBD2 (5 bases). Trimming shortened V by 5 bases and J by 10 bases, and 15 bases separated the two germline ends. The CDR3 runs 13 residues. Germline lookup yields CDR1 SGHAT and CDR2 FQNNGV. Here the CDR3 DNA reads TGTGCCAGCAGCCCGAACCCGGGCGGGGAGCAGTTCTTC. Its translation is CASSPNPGGEQFF. Full variable domain (outside the CDR3, taken from reference TRBV11-2 and TRBJ2-1): EAGVAQSPRYKIIEKRQSVAFWCNPISGHATLYWYQQILGQGPKLLIQFQNNGVVDDSQLPKDRFSAERLKGVDSTLKIQPAKLEDSAVYLCASSPNPGGEQFFGPGTRLTVL.

The chain joins TRBV29-1 to TRBJ2-5; 10 nucleotides match TRBD2. The trim removed 4 bases at V and 5 bases at J, leaving 4 bases unmatched. The CDR3 has 13 residues. Germline V lookup: CDR1 SQVTM, CDR2 ANQGSEA. CDR3 sequence: CSVVHSGGETQYF. The CDR3, as DNA: TGCAGCGTTGTACATAGCGGGGGGGAGACCCAGTACTTC. The variable domain in full, with the rest retrieved from reference TRBV29-1 and TRBJ2-5, is SAVISQKPSRDICQRGTSLTIQCQVDSQVTMMFWYRQQPGQSLTLIATANQGSEATYESGFVIDKFPISRPNLTFSTLTVSNMSPEDSSIYLCSVVHSGGETQYFGPGTRLLVL.

This clone is medium-sized by share. The CDR3 spells CASSASSTGGNQPQHF. CDR3 coding DNA: TGTGCCAGCAGCGCCTCCTCGACAGGGGGCAATCAGCCCCAGCATTTT. The chain joins TRBV9 to TRBJ1-5; 8 bases agree with TRBD1. Per the germline V gene, CDR1 is SGDLS and CDR2 is YYNGEE. This CDR3 contains 16 residues. J gave up 2 bases and V 3 bases, and 7 bases lay outside the gene matches.